This is a list of T cell receptor beta chains from one sample in a study of blood T cell repertoires in COVID-19. Only in-frame clones appear in the TCRdb table, and some are missing; sequencing was by immunoSEQ multiplex PCR. Of about 120,000 clones in the sample, roughly 79% were seen once. The sequencing input was peripheral blood. The origin of the receptors is a man in his sixties or seventies with active or convalescent COVID-19. CDR3s include the opening cysteine and the closing phenylalanine or tryptophan.

>TRBV19
CASSTGQGIYHEQFF
>TRBV6-5
CASRRTSGGRETQYF
>TRBV4-2
CASSQDIREGGEQFF
>TRBV30
CAWSADSHSPLHF
>TRBV7-2
CASSLVPSGRGQGQFF
>TRBV28
CASSFQGSNEKLFF
>TRBV5-1
CASSLVQGIGETQYF
>TRBV19
CASKSTSGSIYNEQFF
>TRBV29-1
CAGTGVQENLGETQYF
>TRBV4-2
CASSQPGQTDSPLHF
>TRBV24-1
CATSDFPQPNTEAFF
>TRBV11-3
CASSFRLAGAGNTGELFF
>TRBV6-1
CASSEGQGLTYTQYF
>TRBV27
CASSRQGAMHEQFF
>TRBV18
CASSPRTGDAGYTF
>TRBV19
CASSMPQNTNYGYTF
>TRBV7-9
CASSLYTASPRGYEQYF
>TRBV6-5
CASSYSLDGPSYEQYF
>TRBV5-1
CASSPRGEANVLTF
>TRBV18
CASSYSGRAGYEQYF
>TRBV7-3
CASSPGSENTGELFF
>TRBV6-5
CASSTTAGELFF
>TRBV6-2/TRBV6-3
CASSYLGLGNNEQFF
>TRBV4-3
CASSQVEASTEAFF
>TRBV5-6
CASSLGGGSNEKLFF
>TRBV5-1
CASSRDRVHGYTF
>TRBV9
CASSASQGLQETQYF
>TRBV7-2
CAIDRGVYGYTF
>TRBV4-1
CASSQMGTSGAEQFF
>TRBV28
CASSLTITSGKTDTQYF
>TRBV7-2
CASSSRAFSYNEQFF
>TRBV27
CASAGGSYEQYF
>TRBV28
CASSPRGTGRSEAFF
>TRBV7-2
CASSSSGRAKNSYNEQFF
>TRBV18
CASSPGAGGFSYEQYF
>TRBV7-2
CASSSRPPGGIDEQYF
>TRBV19
CASSIRTGGYGYTF
>TRBV15
CATSRDASQGYGYTF
>TRBV6-5
CASSFSGGGSEKLFF
>TRBV3-1/TRBV3-2
CASRKGVVTEAFF
>TRBV2
CASSDTYSNQPQHF
>TRBV18
CASSSSGGYTEQFF
>TRBV9
CASSVSGTANQPQHF
>TRBV3-1/TRBV3-2
CASSPPGQGRDIQYF
>TRBV5-4
CASSPPPSGGTGELFF
>TRBV5-1
CASSLQGWNTEAFF
>TRBV19
CASSKSSYNSPLHF
>TRBV2
CASSDLGAPLGPGNTIYF
>TRBV29-1
CSVEARGREDTQYF
>TRBV3-1/TRBV3-2
CASNDRRNSPLHF
>TRBV6-5
CASGRQGWTTEAFF
>TRBV24-1
CATSERKGGYTF
>TRBV15
CATSRRDGRGTGELFF
>TRBV2
CASRVDTSNQPQHF
>TRBV10-2
CASRPPGDAEQYF